This TCR beta chain was identified during a study of shared clonotypes between healthy human individuals. Study-level findings and limits: Sharing of clonotypes among donors was expected to vary with sequencing depth.

Points on this clone: Its cognate antigen is unknown.

At a deep level, the assay was run. The material for each subset, its genomic DNA, was split evenly across several immunoSEQ plates. TCRdb's table, derived via immunoSEQ multiplex PCR, lists solely in-frame clones and lacks some. This table holds roughly 1.5 million clones, 95% to 99% found once. From CD4+ cells came CD45RA+ naive and CD45RA-negative memory subsets. This CDR3 contains 15 residues. Germline loops: CDR1 KGHSH, CDR2 LQKENI. Trimming shortened V by 1 base and J by 3 bases, and 11 bases separated the two germline ends. The sequenced sample was naive CD4+ T cells sorted from blood. Subset: CD45RA+ positively selected. The chain links TRBV18 to TRBJ2-3; the D gene is possibly TRBD1 (5 bases). The clonotype was recovered from a young man in good health. In DNA form, the CDR3 reads TGTGCCAGCTCACCACAACAGGCAGGGACAGATACGCAGTATTTT. Its translation: CASSPQQAGTDTQYF.